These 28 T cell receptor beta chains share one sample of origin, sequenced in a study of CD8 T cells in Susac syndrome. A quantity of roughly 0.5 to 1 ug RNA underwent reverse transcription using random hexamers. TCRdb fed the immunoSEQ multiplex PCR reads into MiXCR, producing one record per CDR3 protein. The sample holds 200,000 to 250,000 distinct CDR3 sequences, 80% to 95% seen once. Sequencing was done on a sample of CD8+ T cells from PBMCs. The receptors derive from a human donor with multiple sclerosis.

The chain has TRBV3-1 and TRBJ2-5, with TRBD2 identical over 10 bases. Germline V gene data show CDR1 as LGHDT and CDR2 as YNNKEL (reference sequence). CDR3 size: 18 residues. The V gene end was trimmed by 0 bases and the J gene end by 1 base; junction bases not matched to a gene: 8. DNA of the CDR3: TGTGCCAGCAGCCAAGAACTAACTAGCGGGGAGATCCAAGAGACCCAGTACTTC. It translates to CASSQELTSGEIQETQYF.

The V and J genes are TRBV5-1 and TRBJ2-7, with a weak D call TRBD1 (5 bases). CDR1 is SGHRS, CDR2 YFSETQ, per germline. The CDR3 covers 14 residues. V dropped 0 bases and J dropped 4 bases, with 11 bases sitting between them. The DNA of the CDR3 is TGCGCCAGCAGCTTGGATGCGACAGATTACGAGCAGTACTTC. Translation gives CASSLDATDYEQYF. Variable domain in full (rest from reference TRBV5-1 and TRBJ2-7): KAGVTQTPRYLIKTRGQQVTLSCSPISGHRSVSWYQQTPGQGLQFLFEYFSETQRNKGNFPGRFSGRQFSNSRSEMNVSTLELGDSALYLCASSLDATDYEQYFGPGTRLTVT.

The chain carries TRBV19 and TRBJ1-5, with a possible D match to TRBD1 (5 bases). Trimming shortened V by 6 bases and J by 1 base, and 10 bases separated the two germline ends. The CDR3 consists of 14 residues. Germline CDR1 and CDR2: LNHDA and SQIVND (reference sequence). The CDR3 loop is CASSGTVSNQPQHF. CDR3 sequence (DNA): TGTGCCAGTAGCGGGACCGTAAGCAATCAGCCCCAGCATTTT.

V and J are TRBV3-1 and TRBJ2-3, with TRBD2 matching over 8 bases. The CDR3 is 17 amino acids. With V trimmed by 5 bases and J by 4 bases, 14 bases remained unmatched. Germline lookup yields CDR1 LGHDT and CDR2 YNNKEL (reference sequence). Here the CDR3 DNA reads TGTGCCAGCAGCTCTCAATGGTCGGGAGGGCCTTCAGATACGCAGTATTTT. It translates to CASSSQWSGGPSDTQYF.

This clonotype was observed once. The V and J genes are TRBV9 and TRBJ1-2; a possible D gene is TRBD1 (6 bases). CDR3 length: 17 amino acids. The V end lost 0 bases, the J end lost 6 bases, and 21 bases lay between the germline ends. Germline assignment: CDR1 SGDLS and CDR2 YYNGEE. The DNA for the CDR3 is TGTGCCAGCAGCGTAGGGACAGCTCCTTCCCCAGCGCATGGCTACACCTTC. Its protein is CASSVGTAPSPAHGYTF.

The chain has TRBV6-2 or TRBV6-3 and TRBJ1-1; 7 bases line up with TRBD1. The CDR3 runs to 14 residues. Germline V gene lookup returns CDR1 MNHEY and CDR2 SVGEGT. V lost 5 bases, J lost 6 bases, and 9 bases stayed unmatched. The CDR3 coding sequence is TGTGCCAGCAGTAACGGACAGGTGGAACCTGAAGCTTTCTTT. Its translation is CASSNGQVEPEAFF.

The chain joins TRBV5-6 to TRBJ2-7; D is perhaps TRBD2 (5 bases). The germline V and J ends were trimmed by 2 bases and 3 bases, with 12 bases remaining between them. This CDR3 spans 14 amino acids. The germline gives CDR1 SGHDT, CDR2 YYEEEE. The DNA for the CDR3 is TGTGCCAGCAGCTTCGGAGGCTCCCACTACGAGCAGTACTTC. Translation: CASSFGGSHYEQYF.

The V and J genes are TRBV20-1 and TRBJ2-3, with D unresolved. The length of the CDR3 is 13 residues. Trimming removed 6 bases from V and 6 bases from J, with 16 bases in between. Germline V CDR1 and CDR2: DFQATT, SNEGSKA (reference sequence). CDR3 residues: CSAIPWRTDTQYF. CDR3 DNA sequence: TGCAGTGCCATTCCGTGGCGAACCGATACGCAGTATTTT.

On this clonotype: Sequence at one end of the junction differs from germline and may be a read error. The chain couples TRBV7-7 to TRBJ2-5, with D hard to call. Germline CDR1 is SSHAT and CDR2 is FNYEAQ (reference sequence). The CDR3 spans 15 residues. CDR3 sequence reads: CASSHETVHQETQYF. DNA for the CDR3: TGTGCTAGCAGCCATGAAACGGTGCACCAAGAGACCCAGTACTTC.

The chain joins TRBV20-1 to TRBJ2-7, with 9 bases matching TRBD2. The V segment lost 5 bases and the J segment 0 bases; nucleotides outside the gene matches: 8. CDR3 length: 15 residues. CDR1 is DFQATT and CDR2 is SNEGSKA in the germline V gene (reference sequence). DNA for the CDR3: TGCAGTGCTTATACGACTAGCGGCAACTCCTACGAGCAGTACTTC. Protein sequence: CSAYTTSGNSYEQYF.

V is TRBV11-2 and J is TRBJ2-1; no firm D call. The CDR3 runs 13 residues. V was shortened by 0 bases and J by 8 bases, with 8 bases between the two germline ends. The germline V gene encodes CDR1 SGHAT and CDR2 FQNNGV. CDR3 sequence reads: CASSLEGWDEQFF. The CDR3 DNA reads TGTGCCAGCAGCTTAGAGGGATGGGATGAGCAGTTCTTC.

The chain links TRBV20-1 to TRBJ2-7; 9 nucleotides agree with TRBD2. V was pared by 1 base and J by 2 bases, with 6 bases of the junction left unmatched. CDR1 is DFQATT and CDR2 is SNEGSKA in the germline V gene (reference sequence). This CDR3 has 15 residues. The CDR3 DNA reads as TGCAGTGCTAGAGTGGTAGCGGGGGACCCCTACGAGCAGTACTTC. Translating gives CSARVVAGDPYEQYF.

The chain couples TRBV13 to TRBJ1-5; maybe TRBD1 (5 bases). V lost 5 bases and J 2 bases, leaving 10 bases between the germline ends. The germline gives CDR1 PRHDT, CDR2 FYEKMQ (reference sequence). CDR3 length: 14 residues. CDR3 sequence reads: CASSQGRGNQPQHF. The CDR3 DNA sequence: TGTGCCAGCAGCCAGGGTCGGGGCAATCAGCCCCAGCATTTT.

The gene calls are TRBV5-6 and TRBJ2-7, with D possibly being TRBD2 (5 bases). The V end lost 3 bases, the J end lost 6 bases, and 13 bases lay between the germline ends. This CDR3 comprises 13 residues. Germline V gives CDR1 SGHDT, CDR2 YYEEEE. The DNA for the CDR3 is TGTGCCAGCAGCTCAGGTTCGGGGTTCGAGCAGTACTTC. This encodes CASSSGSGFEQYF.

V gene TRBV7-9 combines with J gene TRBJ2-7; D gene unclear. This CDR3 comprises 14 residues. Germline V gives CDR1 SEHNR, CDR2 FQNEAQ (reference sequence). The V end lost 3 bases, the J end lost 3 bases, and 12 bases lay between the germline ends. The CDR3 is CASSFASNLYEQYF. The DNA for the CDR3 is TGTGCCAGCAGCTTCGCTTCTAACCTCTACGAGCAGTACTTC.

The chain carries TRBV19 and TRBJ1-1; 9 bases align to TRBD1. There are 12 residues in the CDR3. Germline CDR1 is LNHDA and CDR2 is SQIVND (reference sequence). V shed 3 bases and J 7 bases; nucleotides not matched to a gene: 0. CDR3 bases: TGTGCCAGTAGTATGGGACAGGGTGAAGCTTTCTTT. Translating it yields CASSMGQGEAFF.

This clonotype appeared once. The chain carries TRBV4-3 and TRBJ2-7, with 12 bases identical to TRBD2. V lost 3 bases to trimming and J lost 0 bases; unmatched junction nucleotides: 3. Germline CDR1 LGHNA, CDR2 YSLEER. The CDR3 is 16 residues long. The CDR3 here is CASSQLAGGDSYEQYF. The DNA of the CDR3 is TGCGCCAGCAGCCAGCTAGCGGGAGGGGACTCCTACGAGCAGTACTTC.

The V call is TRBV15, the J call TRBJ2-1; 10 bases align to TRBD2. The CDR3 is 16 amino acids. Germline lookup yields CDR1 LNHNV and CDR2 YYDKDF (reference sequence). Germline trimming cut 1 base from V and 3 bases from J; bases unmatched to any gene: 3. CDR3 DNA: TGTGCCACCAGCAGAGTCGCTAGCGGGGGCTACAATGAGCAGTTCTTC. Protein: CATSRVASGGYNEQFF.

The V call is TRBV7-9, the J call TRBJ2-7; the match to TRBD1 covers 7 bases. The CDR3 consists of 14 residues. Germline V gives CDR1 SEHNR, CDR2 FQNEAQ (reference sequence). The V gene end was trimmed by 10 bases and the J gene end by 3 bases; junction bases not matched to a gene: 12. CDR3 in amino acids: CATSGTATSYEQYF. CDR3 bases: TGTGCCACCTCCGGGACAGCGACAAGCTACGAGCAGTACTTC.

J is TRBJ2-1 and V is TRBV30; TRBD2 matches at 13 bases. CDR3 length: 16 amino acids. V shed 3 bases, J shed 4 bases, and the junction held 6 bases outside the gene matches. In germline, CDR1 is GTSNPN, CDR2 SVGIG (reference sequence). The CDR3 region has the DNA TGTGCCTGGAGAACCCCGGGACTAGCGGGGTACAATGAGCAGTTCTTC. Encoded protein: CAWRTPGLAGYNEQFF.

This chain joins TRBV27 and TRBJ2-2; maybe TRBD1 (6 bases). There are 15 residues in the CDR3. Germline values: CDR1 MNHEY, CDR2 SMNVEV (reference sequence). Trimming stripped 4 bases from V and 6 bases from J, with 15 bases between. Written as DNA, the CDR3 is TGTGCCAGCAGTTGGCTCAGGGGTGGGGCCGGGGAGCTGTTTTTT. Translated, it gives CASSWLRGGAGELFF.

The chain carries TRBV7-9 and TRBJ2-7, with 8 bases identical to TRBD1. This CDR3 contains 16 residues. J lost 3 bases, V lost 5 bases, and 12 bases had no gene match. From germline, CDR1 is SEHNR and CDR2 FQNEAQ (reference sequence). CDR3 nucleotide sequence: TGTGCCAGCAGCCCGGACGCGACAGGGGCCTTCTACGAGCAGTACTTC. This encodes CASSPDATGAFYEQYF. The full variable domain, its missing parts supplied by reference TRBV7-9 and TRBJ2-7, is DTGVSQNPRHKITKRGQNVTFRCDPISEHNRLYWYRQTLGQGPEFLTYFQNEAQLEKSRLLSDRFSAERPKGSFSTLEIQRTEQGDSAMYLCASSPDATGAFYEQYFGPGTRLTVT.

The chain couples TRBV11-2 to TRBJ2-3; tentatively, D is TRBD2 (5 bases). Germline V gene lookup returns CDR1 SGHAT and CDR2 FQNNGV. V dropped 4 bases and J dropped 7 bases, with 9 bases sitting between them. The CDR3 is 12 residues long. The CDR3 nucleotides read TGTGCCAGCAGCTCATTAGCGTATACGCAGTATTTT. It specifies CASSSLAYTQYF. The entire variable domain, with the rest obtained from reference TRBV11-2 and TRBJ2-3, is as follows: EAGVAQSPRYKIIEKRQSVAFWCNPISGHATLYWYQQILGQGPKLLIQFQNNGVVDDSQLPKDRFSAERLKGVDSTLKIQPAKLEDSAVYLCASSSLAYTQYFGPGTRLTVL.

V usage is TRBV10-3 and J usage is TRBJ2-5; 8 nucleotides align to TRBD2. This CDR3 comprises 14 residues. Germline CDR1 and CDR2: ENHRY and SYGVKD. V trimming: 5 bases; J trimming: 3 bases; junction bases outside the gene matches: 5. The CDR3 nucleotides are TGTGCCATCAGTCCGGGACTAGGGAAAGAGACCCAGTACTTC. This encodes CAISPGLGKETQYF.

CDR3: CASSPGGGRIYNEQFF. CDR3 DNA sequence: TGTGCCAGCAGTCCTGGTGGCGGGAGGATCTACAATGAGCAGTTCTTC. V and J are TRBV6-6 and TRBJ2-1, with 8 bases lining up with TRBD2. Germline V gives CDR1 MNHNY, CDR2 SVGAGI (reference sequence). The CDR3 is 16 residues long. Trimming removed 5 bases from V and 3 bases from J; junction bases left unmatched: 9.

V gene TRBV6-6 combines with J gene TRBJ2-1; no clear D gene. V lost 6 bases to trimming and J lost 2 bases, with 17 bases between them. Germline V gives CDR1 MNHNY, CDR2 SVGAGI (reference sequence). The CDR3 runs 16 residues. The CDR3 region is CASSLLPRGTYNEQFF. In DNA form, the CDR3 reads TGTGCCAGCAGCCTCCTACCAAGAGGAACCTACAATGAGCAGTTCTTC.

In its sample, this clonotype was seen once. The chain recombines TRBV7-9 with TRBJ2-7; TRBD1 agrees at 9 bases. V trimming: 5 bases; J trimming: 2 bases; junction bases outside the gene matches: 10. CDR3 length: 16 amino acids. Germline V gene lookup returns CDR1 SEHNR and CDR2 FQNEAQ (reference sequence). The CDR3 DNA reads TGTGCCAGCAGCGCAGCCGGGACAGGGTCCCCCTACGAGCAGTACTTC. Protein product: CASSAAGTGSPYEQYF.

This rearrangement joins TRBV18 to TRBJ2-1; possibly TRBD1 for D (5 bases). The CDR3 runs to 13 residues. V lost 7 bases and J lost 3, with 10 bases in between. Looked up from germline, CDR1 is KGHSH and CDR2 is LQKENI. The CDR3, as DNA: TGTGCCAGCTTGGGGCAAGGCTACAATGAGCAGTTCTTC. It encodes CASLGQGYNEQFF.